There are a few counts of the clone carrying this T cell receptor beta chain. Its antigen is unknown. Germline loops: CDR1 MNHEY, CDR2 SVGAGI. V was pared by 1 base and J by 1 base, with 11 bases between. CDR3 length equals 16 residues. Through a sample-barcoded 5' primer and a J-beta primer mix, a second PCR was run for roughly 7 to 11 cycles. Each cDNA molecule received a tag from a template-switch adaptor that had 12 random nucleotides. Sequencing recovered at least 3 million CDR3-containing paired-end reads from each sample. MiXCR, run by TCRdb on the 5' RACE reads, gives a single entry per CDR3 protein. Of hundreds of thousands of distinct CDR3 sequences listed, 58% are singletons. This sample was taken from a study of blood T cells in healthy people across ages. The wider study: Through template switching, about one barcoded beta molecule was captured per two T cells, as measured in model experiments.

General study results and limits: Strongly correlated with naive T cell percentage was TCR beta diversity.

The source of this sequence is a man aged 25-45 years in good health. The V gene is TRBV6-5, the J gene TRBJ1-5; D unclear. The specimen was blood. This CDR3 is CASSYYGWRSNQPQHF. The CDR3 bases are TGTGCCAGCAGTTACTACGGGTGGCGGAGCAATCAGCCCCAGCATTTT.